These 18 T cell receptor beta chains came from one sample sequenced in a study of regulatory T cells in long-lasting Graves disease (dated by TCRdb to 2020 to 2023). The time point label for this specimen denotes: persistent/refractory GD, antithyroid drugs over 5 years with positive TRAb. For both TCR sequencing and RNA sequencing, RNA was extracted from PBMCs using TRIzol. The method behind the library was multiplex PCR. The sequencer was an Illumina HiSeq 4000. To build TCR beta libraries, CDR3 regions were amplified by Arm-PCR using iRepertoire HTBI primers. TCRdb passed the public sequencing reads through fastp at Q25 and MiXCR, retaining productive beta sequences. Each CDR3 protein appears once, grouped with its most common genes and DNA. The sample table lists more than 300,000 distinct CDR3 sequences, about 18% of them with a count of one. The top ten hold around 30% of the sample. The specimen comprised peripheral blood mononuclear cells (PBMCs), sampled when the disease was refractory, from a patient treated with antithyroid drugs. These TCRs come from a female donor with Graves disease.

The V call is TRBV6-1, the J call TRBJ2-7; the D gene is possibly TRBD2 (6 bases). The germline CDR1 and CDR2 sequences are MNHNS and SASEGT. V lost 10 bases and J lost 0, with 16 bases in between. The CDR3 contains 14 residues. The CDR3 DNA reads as TGTGCCACCTCTAGGGGACTGACCTCCTACGAGCAGTACTTC. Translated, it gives CATSRGLTSYEQYF.

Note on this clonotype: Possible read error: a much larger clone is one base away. The CDR3 sequence is CAGSLVQNTEAFF. The DNA for the CDR3 is TGTGCCGGCAGCTTAGTACAAAACACTGAAGCTTTCTTT. The rearrangement uses TRBV11-3 and TRBJ1-1; D unclear. The CDR3 has 13 amino acids. Per germline, CDR1 SGHNT and CDR2 YENEEA. The full variable domain, rest sourced from reference TRBV11-3 and TRBJ1-1, is EAGVVQSPRYKIIEKKQPVAFWCNPISGHNTLYWYLQNLGQGPELLIRYENEEAVDDSQLPKDRFSAERLKGVDSTLKIQPAELGDSAVYLCAGSLVQNTEAFFGQGTRLTVV.

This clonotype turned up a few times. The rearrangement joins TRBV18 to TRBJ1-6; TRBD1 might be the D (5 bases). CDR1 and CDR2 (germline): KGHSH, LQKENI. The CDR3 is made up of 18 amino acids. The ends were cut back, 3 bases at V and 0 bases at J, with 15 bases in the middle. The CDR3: CASSPGLAGSSYNSPLHF. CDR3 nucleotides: TGTGCCAGCTCACCGGGACTGGCAGGGAGCTCCTATAATTCACCCCTCCACTTT.

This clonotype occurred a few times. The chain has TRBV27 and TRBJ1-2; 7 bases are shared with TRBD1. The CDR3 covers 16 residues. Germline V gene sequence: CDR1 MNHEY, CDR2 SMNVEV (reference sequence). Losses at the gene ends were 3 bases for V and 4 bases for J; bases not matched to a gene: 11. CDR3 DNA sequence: TGTGCCAGCAGTTTCGACAGGGAAAATTCTCCCTATGGCTACACCTTC. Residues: CASSFDRENSPYGYTF.

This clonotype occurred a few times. The CDR3 nucleotides read TGTGCCAGCAGCCCCCGCGGACAGACGGGCGAGCAGTACTTC. Translating gives CASSPRGQTGEQYF. This chain connects TRBV9 to TRBJ2-7; D possibly corresponds to TRBD1 (6 bases). V gave up 4 bases and J gave up 6 bases, with 17 bases separating them. This CDR3 is built from 14 residues. Germline V gene sequence: CDR1 SGDLS, CDR2 YYNGEE. The full variable domain, with the rest looked up from reference TRBV9 and TRBJ2-7, is DSGVTQTPKHLITATGQRVTLRCSPRSGDLSVYWYQQSLDQGLQFLIQYYNGEERAKGNILERFSAQQFPDLHSELNLSSLELGDSALYFCASSPRGQTGEQYFGPGTRLTVT.

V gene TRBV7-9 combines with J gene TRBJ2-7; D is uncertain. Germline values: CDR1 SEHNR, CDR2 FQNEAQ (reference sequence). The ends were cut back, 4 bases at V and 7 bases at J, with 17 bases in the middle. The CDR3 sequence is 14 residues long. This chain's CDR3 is CASSSAGSFGEQYF. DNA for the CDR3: TGTGCCAGCAGCTCAGCTGGGTCTTTCGGGGAGCAGTACTTC. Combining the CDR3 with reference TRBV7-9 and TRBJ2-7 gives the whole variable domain DTGVSQNPRHKITKRGQNVTFRCDPISEHNRLYWYRQTLGQGPEFLTYFQNEAQLEKSRLLSDRFSAERPKGSFSTLEIQRTEQGDSAMYLCASSSAGSFGEQYFGPGTRLTVT.

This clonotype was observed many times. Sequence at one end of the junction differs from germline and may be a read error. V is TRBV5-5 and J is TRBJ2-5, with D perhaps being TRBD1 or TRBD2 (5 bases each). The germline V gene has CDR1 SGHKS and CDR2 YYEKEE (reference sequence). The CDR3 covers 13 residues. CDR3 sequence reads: CASSRRDQETQYF. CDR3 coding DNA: TGTGCCAGCAGTAGACGGGACCAGGAGACCCAGTACTTC.

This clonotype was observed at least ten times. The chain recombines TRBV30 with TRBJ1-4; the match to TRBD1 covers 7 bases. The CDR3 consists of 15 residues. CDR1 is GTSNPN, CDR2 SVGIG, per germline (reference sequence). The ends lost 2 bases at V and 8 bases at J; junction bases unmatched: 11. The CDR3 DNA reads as TGTGCCTGGAGTTTCCCGACAGGGCCGGACGAAAAACTGTTTTTT. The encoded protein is CAWSFPTGPDEKLFF.

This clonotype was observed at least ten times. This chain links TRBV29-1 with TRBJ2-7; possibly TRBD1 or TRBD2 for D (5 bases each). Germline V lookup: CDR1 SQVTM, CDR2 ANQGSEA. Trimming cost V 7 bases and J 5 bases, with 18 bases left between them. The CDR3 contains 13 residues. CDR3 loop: CSARGVQVDEQYF. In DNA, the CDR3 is TGCAGCGCTAGGGGAGTCCAGGTTGACGAGCAGTACTTC.

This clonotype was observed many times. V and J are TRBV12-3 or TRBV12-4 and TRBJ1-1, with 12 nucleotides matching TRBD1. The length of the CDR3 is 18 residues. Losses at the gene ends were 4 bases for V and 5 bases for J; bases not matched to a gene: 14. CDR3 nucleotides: TGTGCCAGCAGTTCCCTCATTGGGGACAGGGGGCTGAGGACTGAAGCTTTCTTT. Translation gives CASSSLIGDRGLRTEAFF.

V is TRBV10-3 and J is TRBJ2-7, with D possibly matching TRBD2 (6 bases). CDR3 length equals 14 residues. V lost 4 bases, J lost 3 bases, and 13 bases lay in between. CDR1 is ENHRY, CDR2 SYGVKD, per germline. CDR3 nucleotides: TGTGCCATCAGTGGGGACGGGGGTAACTACGAGCAGTACTTC. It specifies CAISGDGGNYEQYF.

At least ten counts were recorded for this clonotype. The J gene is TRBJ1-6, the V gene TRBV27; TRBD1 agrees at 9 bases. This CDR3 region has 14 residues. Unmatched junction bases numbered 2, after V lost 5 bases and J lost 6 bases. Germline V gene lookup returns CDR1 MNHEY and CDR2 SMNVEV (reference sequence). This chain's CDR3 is CASSGDRVNSPLHF. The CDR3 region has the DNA TGTGCCAGCAGTGGGGACAGGGTTAATTCACCCCTCCACTTT.

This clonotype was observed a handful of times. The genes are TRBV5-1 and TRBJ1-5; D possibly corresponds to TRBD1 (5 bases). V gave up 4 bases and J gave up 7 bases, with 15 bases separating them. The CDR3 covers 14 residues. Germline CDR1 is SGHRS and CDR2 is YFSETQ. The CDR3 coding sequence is TGCGCCAGCAGCCACGGGGGGGGGAACCAGCCCCAGCATTTT. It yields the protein CASSHGGGNQPQHF.

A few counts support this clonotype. The CDR3 nucleotides are TGTGCCAGTACCTGGGCGGACACCGGCGGCCCAGATACGCAGTATTTT. Translating gives CASTWADTGGPDTQYF. The chain links TRBV2 to TRBJ2-3; D perhaps matches TRBD1 (5 bases). Germline lookup yields CDR1 SNHLY and CDR2 FYNNEI. This CDR3 has 16 amino acids. V was shortened by 9 bases and J by 4 bases, with 23 bases between the two germline ends.

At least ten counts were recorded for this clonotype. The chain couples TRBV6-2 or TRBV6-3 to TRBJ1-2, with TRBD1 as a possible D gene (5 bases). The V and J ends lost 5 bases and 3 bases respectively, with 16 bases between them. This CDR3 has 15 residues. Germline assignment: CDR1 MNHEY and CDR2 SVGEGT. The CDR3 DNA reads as TGTGCCAGCAGTCCAAGACCAGACAGAGACTATGGCTACACCTTC. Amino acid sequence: CASSPRPDRDYGYTF.

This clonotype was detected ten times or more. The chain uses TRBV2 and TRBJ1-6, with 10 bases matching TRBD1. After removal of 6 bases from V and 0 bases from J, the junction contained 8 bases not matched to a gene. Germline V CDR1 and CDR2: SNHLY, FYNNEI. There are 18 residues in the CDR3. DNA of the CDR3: TGTGCCAGCAGGGCTGACAGGGGGCCGGGCTCCTATAATTCACCCCTCCACTTT. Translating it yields CASRADRGPGSYNSPLHF.

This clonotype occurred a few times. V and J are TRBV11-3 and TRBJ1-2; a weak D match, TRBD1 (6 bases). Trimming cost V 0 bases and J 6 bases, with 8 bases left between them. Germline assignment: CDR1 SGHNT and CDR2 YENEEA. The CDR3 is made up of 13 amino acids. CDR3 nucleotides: TGTGCCAGCAGCTTAGACCAGGGGAATGGCTACACCTTC. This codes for CASSLDQGNGYTF.

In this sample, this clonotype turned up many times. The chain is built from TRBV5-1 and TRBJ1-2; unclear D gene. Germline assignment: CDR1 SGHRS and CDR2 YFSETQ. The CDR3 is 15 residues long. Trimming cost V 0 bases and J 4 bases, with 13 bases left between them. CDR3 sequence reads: CASSLGTHLLYGYTF. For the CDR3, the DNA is TGCGCCAGCAGCTTGGGTACCCACCTTCTCTATGGCTACACCTTC.